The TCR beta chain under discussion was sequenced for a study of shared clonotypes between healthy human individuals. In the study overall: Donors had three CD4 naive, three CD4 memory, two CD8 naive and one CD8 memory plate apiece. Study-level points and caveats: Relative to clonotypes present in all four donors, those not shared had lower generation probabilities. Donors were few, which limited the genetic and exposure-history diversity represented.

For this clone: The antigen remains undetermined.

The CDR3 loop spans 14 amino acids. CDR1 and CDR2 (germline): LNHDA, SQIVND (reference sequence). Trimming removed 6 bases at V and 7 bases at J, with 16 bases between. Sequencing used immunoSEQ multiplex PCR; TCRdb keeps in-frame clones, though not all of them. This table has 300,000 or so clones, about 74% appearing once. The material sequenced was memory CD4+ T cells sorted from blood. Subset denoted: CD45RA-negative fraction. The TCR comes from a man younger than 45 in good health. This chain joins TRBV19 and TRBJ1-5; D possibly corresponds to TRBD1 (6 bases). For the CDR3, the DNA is TGTGCCAGTAGCCATACAGGGATGGGGCAGCCCCAGCATTTT. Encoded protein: CASSHTGMGQPQHF.